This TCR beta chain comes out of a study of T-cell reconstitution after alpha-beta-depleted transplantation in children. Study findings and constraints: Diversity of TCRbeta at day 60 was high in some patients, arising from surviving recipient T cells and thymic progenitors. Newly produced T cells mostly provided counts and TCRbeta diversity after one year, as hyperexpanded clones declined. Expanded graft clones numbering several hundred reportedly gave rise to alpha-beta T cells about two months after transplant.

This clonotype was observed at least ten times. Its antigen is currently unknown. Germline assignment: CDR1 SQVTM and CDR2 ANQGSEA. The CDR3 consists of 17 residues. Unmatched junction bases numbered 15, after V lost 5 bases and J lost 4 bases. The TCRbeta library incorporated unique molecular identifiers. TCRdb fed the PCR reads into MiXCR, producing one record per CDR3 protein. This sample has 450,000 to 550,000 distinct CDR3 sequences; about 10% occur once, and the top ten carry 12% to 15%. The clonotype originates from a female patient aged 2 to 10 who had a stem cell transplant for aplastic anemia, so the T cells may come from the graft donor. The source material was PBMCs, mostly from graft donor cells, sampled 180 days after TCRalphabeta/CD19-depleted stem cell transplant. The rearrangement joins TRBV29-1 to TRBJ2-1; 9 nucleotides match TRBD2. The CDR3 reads CSVTPSSGKPRYNEQFF. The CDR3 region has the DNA TGCAGCGTTACTCCGTCTAGCGGGAAGCCTAGGTACAATGAGCAGTTCTTC.